The rows below give T cell receptor beta chains drawn from one sample of a study of human T cells and chemical hapten exposure. TCRdb called the RACE reads again in MiXCR, with one record for every CDR3 protein. The sample includes some 250,000 distinct CDR3 sequences, roughly 7.7% of them seen just once. This specimen was whole blood, taken in connection with sensitization to the hapten diphenylcyclopropenone (DPC). The receptors originated from a young man with alopecia areata. Some clones in this sample may be carry-over from other donors' samples. Both conserved end residues are part of each CDR3. Clone sizes are given selectively: once, few, many, or a class where the clone is expanded.

J | size | V | CDR3
TRBJ2-3 | NA | TRBV5-1 | CASSLAKGQGPDTQYF
TRBJ1-1 | few | TRBV6-5 | CASSATGDTEAFF
TRBJ1-4 | NA | TRBV12-3/TRBV12-4 | CASRRNRGLNEKLFF
TRBJ1-2 | few | TRBV11-2 | CASSRQGTPEDGYTF
TRBJ2-3 | few | TRBV20-1 | CSASRDADTQYF
TRBJ1-2 | many | TRBV2 | CASSELAENHYGYTF
TRBJ2-7 | few | TRBV29-1 | CSTGQGYEQYF
TRBJ1-3 | NA | TRBV20-1 | CSARVGGTAGNTIYF
TRBJ1-6 | NA | TRBV3-1 | CASSLTPRGGSSYNSPLHF
TRBJ1-2 | NA | TRBV28 | CASSPPGTVYGYTF
TRBJ1-5 | few | TRBV2 | CASSPIGTGGVTRLYSNQPQHF
TRBJ1-1 | few | TRBV9 | CASSPRPGAEAFF
TRBJ2-3 | NA | TRBV11-1 | CASSLAPVTDTQYF
TRBJ2-6 | NA | TRBV6-5 | CASSYSHLGEGSGANVLTF
TRBJ2-1 | few | TRBV4-2 | CASSPATGMHEQFF
TRBJ2-4 | NA | TRBV7-2 | CASSLVVGTGWNIQYF
TRBJ1-2 | few | TRBV6-4 | CASRSEGPNYGYTF
TRBJ2-5 | NA | TRBV2 | CASSEQGAEETQYF
TRBJ2-7 | many | TRBV2 | CASRQGSYEQYF
TRBJ2-7 | NA | TRBV4-3 | CASSQDRAGVYEQYF
TRBJ2-7 | NA | TRBV28 | CASTPKYDSYSYEQYF
TRBJ1-1 | many | TRBV28 | CASSLGGRSNTEAFF
TRBJ1-2 | many | TRBV29-1 | CSVEGGYTF
TRBJ2-3 | many | TRBV4-3 | CASSPSLTRTDTQYF
TRBJ2-7 | few | TRBV6-2/TRBV6-3 | CASRTDGLAGFYEQYF
TRBJ2-4 | NA | TRBV20-1 | CSARRRGAALAKNIQYF
TRBJ1-5 | many | TRBV7-2 | CASSLDRGHQPQHF
TRBJ2-3 | NA | TRBV27 | CASSLMLWQGTDTQYF
TRBJ2-3 | few | TRBV5-4 | CASSSTSGSRDTQYF
TRBJ2-2 | NA | TRBV5-1 | CASSVSESTYPGELFF
TRBJ2-3 | many | TRBV14 | CASSQDLGDTQYF
TRBJ2-7 | NA | TRBV29-1 | CSVDRLAGKTYEQYF
TRBJ1-2 | NA | TRBV29-1 | CSVRTANYGYTF
TRBJ1-4 | few | TRBV4-3 | CASSRSPGGGSNEKLFF
TRBJ1-2 | NA | TRBV12-3/TRBV12-4 | CASRMTGGLGGYTF
TRBJ1-5 | many | TRBV7-2 | CASSLEQNQPQHF
TRBJ2-7 | many | TRBV12-3/TRBV12-4 | CASSLRPRVGGEQYF
TRBJ2-1 | NA | TRBV27 | CASSFRRGRSDEQFF
TRBJ1-3 | many | TRBV20-1 | CSATTGAGNTIYF
TRBJ1-1 | NA | TRBV27 | CASSLKAGKTVFLAFF
TRBJ1-2 | few | TRBV4-3 | CASSQDYGVDYGYTF
TRBJ2-3 | many | TRBV7-2 | CASSLITPTDTQYF
TRBJ2-3 | NA | TRBV9 | CASGDRPSTDTQYF
TRBJ2-1 | few | TRBV12-3/TRBV12-4 | CASSLRGLSHNEQFF
TRBJ1-1 | many | TRBV9 | CASSVEAGGFVGTEAFF
TRBJ2-2 | few | TRBV4-3 | CASSQERRTGELFF
TRBJ1-1 | few | TRBV7-9 | CASRRQGVNTEAFF
TRBJ1-2 | few | TRBV4-3 | CASSQDTEHLAYGYTF
TRBJ1-6 | many | TRBV6-6 | CASSYSGTGGNSPLHF
TRBJ1-1 | many | TRBV29-1 | CSVVGMAAFF
TRBJ2-3 | many | TRBV12-3/TRBV12-4 | CASSLGTSSSTDTQYF
TRBJ2-5 | few | TRBV7-7 | CASSLGLDVETQYF
TRBJ1-2 | few | TRBV4-1 | CASSQGLAGRNYGYTF
TRBJ1-1 | few | TRBV12-2 | CASRFLDGVNTEAFF
TRBJ2-3 | few | TRBV7-6 | CASSLREGAGAYF
TRBJ1-5 | few | TRBV5-1 | CASSSSIRAKGNQPQHF
TRBJ2-3 | NA | TRBV11-2 | CASSLRVDTQYF
TRBJ2-7 | few | TRBV4-1 | CASSITRGVGDEQYF
TRBJ1-2 | few | TRBV6-4 | CASSERAGAYGYTF
TRBJ1-1 | NA | TRBV4-3 | CASSQDFSENTEAFF